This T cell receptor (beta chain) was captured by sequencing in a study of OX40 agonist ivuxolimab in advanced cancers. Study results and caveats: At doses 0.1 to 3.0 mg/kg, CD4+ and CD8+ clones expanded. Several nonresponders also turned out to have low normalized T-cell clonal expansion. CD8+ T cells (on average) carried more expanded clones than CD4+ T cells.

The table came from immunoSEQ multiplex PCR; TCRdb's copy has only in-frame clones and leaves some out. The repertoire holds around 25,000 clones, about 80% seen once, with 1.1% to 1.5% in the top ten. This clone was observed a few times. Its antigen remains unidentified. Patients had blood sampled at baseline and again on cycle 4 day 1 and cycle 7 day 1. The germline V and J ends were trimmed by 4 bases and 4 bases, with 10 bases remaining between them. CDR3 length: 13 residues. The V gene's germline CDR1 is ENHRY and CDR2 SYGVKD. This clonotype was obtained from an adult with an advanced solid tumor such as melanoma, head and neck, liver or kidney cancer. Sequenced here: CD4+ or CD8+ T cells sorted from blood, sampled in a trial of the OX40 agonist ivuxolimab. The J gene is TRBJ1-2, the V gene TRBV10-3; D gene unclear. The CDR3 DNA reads TGTGCCATCAGTGGAGTCAATGCCTATGGCTACACCTTC. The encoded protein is CAISGVNAYGYTF.